This T cell receptor beta chain is drawn from a study of blood T cell repertoires in COVID-19. From germline, CDR1 is SGHRS and CDR2 YFSETQ. CDR3 length: 14 residues. Unmatched junction bases numbered 10, after V lost 7 bases and J lost 7 bases. The repertoire was sequenced with immunoSEQ multiplex PCR; TCRdb's copy has only in-frame clones and lacks some. The data show 200,000 or so clones, with 75% to 90% seen just once and approximately 10% held by the top ten. The TCR originated in a human donor with active or convalescent COVID-19. The donor label of this sample is uncertain. The sequencing input was peripheral blood. The rearrangement links TRBV5-1 to TRBJ1-4; TRBD1 matches at 7 bases. This chain's CDR3 is CASSTGTAAEKLFF. The DNA for the CDR3 is TGCGCCAGCTCAACCGGGACAGCGGCTGAAAAACTGTTTTTT.